These 24 T cell receptor beta chains were all obtained from the same sample, sequenced in a study of T cell changes during pregnancy in multiple sclerosis. The repertoire was sequenced with immunoSEQ multiplex PCR; TCRdb's copy has only in-frame clones and lacks some. The sample includes 20,000 or so clones, around 90% seen only once; the top ten take 5% to 6%. This specimen was CD8+ T cells from peripheral blood mononuclear cells, taken in the second trimester of pregnancy. The receptors were gathered from a female donor in good health, enrolled as a control in a pregnancy study.

This chain uses TRBV25-1 with TRBJ2-7; weak D call: TRBD2 (5 bases). The CDR3 covers 18 residues. Trimming shortened V by 4 bases and J by 2 bases, and 24 bases separated the two germline ends. CDR1 and CDR2 from the germline V gene are MGHDK and SYGVNS. The CDR3 reads CASSGILSDFPIAYEQYF. The CDR3 bases are TGTGCCAGCAGTGGGATATTATCGGACTTCCCCATCGCCTACGAGCAGTACTTC.

The chain couples TRBV2 to TRBJ2-7, with a possible D match to TRBD1 (6 bases). CDR1 is SNHLY and CDR2 is FYNNEI in the germline V gene. The CDR3 has 14 residues. V lost 11 bases and J lost 2, with 19 bases in between. The DNA of the CDR3 is TGTGCCTCAGAGGGAACAGGGATCCCCTACGAGCAGTACTTC. It specifies CASEGTGIPYEQYF.

This chain uses TRBV11-2 with TRBJ2-1, with 8 bases identical to TRBD2. The germline CDR1 and CDR2 sequences are SGHAT and FQNNGV. The J segment lost 3 bases and the V segment lost 3 bases, leaving 4 bases of the junction unmatched. The CDR3 runs 15 residues. The CDR3 DNA reads TGTGCCAGCAGCTTGACTAGCGTCCACTACAATGAGCAGTTCTTC. Encoded protein: CASSLTSVHYNEQFF.

The rearrangement links TRBV7-9 to TRBJ2-7; no reliable D call. This CDR3 has 15 amino acids. The germline V gene encodes CDR1 SEHNR and CDR2 FQNEAQ (reference sequence). Trimming took 5 bases from V and 2 from J, leaving 16 bases between them. The CDR3 bases are TGTGCCAGCAGCCCTGCTGAGAGGCGCCCCTACGAGCAGTACTTC. It yields the protein CASSPAERRPYEQYF.

This chain uses TRBV7-9 with TRBJ1-1; 8 bases are shared with TRBD1. The V segment lost 5 bases and the J segment 1 base; nucleotides outside the gene matches: 0. The CDR3 contains 13 residues. Germline CDR1 reads SEHNR; CDR2 reads FQNEAQ (reference sequence). CDR3 DNA: TGTGCCAGCAGCACAGGGGGGAACACTGAAGCTTTCTTT. Translation gives CASSTGGNTEAFF.

J is TRBJ1-5 and V is TRBV11-2; 9 bases are shared with TRBD1. The CDR3 is 15 residues long. CDR1 is SGHAT and CDR2 is FQNNGV in the germline V gene. With V trimmed by 5 bases and J by 2 bases, 4 bases remained unmatched. CDR3 residues: CASSPRQGGNQPQHF. The CDR3 DNA reads TGTGCCAGCAGCCCAAGACAGGGGGGCAATCAGCCCCAGCATTTT.

This rearrangement joins TRBV9 to TRBJ2-1; TRBD2 aligns across 10 bases. Germline V gives CDR1 SGDLS, CDR2 YYNGEE. Losses at the gene ends were 4 bases for V and 7 bases for J; bases not matched to a gene: 8. The CDR3 totals 15 residues. The CDR3 DNA sequence: TGTGCCAGCAGCAACCGGACTAGCGGAAGGAATGAGCAGTTCTTC. It encodes CASSNRTSGRNEQFF. The whole variable domain, filled in from reference TRBV9 and TRBJ2-1, reads DSGVTQTPKHLITATGQRVTLRCSPRSGDLSVYWYQQSLDQGLQFLIQYYNGEERAKGNILERFSAQQFPDLHSELNLSSLELGDSALYFCASSNRTSGRNEQFFGPGTRLTVL.

The rearrangement uses TRBV5-8 and TRBJ1-1; a weak D match, TRBD1 (5 bases). Germline loops: CDR1 SGHTS, CDR2 YDEGEE. CDR3 length: 14 residues. Trimming took off 2 bases at V and 5 bases at J, with 13 bases between the two ends. CDR3 region: CASSFGGLGTEAFF. The CDR3 bases are TGTGCCAGCAGCTTCGGGGGGTTAGGGACTGAAGCTTTCTTT.

The gene calls are TRBV7-3 and TRBJ1-1; TRBD1 might be the D (5 bases). This CDR3 is 15 amino acids long. Germline V gene lookup returns CDR1 SGHTA and CDR2 FQGTGA. The V gene lost 1 base and the J gene lost 5 bases, with 14 bases spanning the gap. The CDR3 protein is CASSLKGTGGTEAFF. In DNA, the CDR3 is TGTGCCAGCAGCTTAAAGGGGACGGGGGGGACTGAAGCTTTCTTT.

V and J are TRBV7-9 and TRBJ1-1; D gene ambiguous. This CDR3 is built from 14 residues. V lost 1 base, J lost 1 base, and 7 bases lay in between. The V gene's germline CDR1 is SEHNR and CDR2 FQNEAQ (reference sequence). As DNA, the CDR3 is TGTGCCAGCAGCTTAGGCGGAGCGAACACTGAAGCTTTCTTT. Its translation is CASSLGGANTEAFF.

V and J are TRBV9 and TRBJ1-6; TRBD1 matches 7 bases. With V trimmed by 4 bases and J by 7 bases, 5 bases remained unmatched. Looked up from germline, CDR1 is SGDLS and CDR2 is YYNGEE. The length of the CDR3 is 14 residues. The chain's CDR3 is CASSPRTGNSPLHF. The CDR3 region has the DNA TGTGCCAGCAGCCCGCGGACAGGCAATTCACCCCTCCACTTT. The entire variable domain, with the rest obtained from reference TRBV9 and TRBJ1-6, is as follows: DSGVTQTPKHLITATGQRVTLRCSPRSGDLSVYWYQQSLDQGLQFLIQYYNGEERAKGNILERFSAQQFPDLHSELNLSSLELGDSALYFCASSPRTGNSPLHFGNGTRLTVT.

About this clone: Other DNA variants within this sample encode the same CDR3. In DNA form, the CDR3 reads TGTGCCAGCAGCTTAGGGGAGAGCACAGATACGCAGTATTTT. Translating gives CASSLGESTDTQYF. The J gene is TRBJ2-3, the V gene TRBV7-2, with a possible D match to TRBD2 (5 bases). The CDR3 runs 14 residues. Germline V gives CDR1 SGHTA, CDR2 FQGNSA. Deletions cut 1 base from V and 0 bases from J, with 5 bases between.

The CDR3 nucleotides read TGTGCCAGCAGTTATCTGATAGCCACAGATACGCAGTATTTT. Translated: CASSYLIATDTQYF. The chain has TRBV6-6 and TRBJ2-3; D gene uncertain. CDR3 length equals 14 residues. Deletions cut 3 bases from V and 2 bases from J, with 9 bases between. CDR1 MNHNY and CDR2 SVGAGI come from the germline V gene (reference sequence).

The chain uses TRBV13 and TRBJ1-5, with D possibly matching TRBD1 (5 bases). The CDR3 consists of 13 residues. The germline V gene has CDR1 PRHDT and CDR2 FYEKMQ (reference sequence). The germline V and J ends were trimmed by 2 bases and 5 bases, with 7 bases remaining between them. CDR3 sequence: CASSLSRDQPQHF. CDR3 bases: TGTGCCAGCAGCTTAAGCAGGGATCAGCCCCAGCATTTT.

The chain is built from TRBV7-2 and TRBJ2-2; a weak D match, TRBD2 (5 bases). The germline gives CDR1 SGHTA, CDR2 FQGNSA. Trimming left V 5 bases short and J 6 bases short, with 19 bases between. The CDR3 is 16 residues long. The CDR3 DNA reads TGTGCCAGCAGCCCTTCTGGGGTCGGGAAGGCCGGGGAGCTGTTTTTT. It translates to CASSPSGVGKAGELFF.

The chain joins TRBV5-1 to TRBJ2-7, with 7 bases matching TRBD1. Germline trimming cut 7 bases from V and 2 bases from J; bases unmatched to any gene: 9. This CDR3 is 14 amino acids long. CDR1 SGHRS and CDR2 YFSETQ come from the germline V gene. DNA of the CDR3: TGCGCCAGCGGCCCCGGGACAGAACCCTACGAGCAGTACTTC. This sequence encodes CASGPGTEPYEQYF.

The chain has TRBV11-2 and TRBJ2-1; 7 bases match TRBD1. The CDR3 runs to 16 residues. V was pared by 2 bases and J by 0 bases, with 4 bases of the junction left unmatched. The germline V gene has CDR1 SGHAT and CDR2 FQNNGV. The CDR3 coding sequence is TGTGCCAGCAGCTTATCGACAGGGAGCTCCTACAATGAGCAGTTCTTC. Its translation: CASSLSTGSSYNEQFF.

The V call is TRBV7-9, the J call TRBJ2-3; tentatively, D is TRBD2 (5 bases). Trimming stripped 1 base from V and 2 bases from J, with 13 bases between. This CDR3 spans 16 amino acids. The V gene's germline CDR1 is SEHNR and CDR2 FQNEAQ (reference sequence). CDR3 sequence reads: CASSLGESGNTDTQYF. The CDR3 DNA reads as TGTGCCAGCAGCTTAGGGGAGAGCGGAAACACAGATACGCAGTATTTT.

CDR3 DNA sequence: TGTGCCAGCGACACAGGCACCGGGGAGCTGTTTTTT. Translating it yields CASDTGTGELFF. V gene TRBV2 combines with J gene TRBJ2-2; the D gene is possibly TRBD1 (5 bases). V dropped 8 bases and J dropped 4 bases, with 8 bases sitting between them. In germline, CDR1 is SNHLY, CDR2 FYNNEI. The CDR3 covers 12 residues.

CDR3 DNA sequence: TGTGCCAGCAGCCGAGGTCGAGCGGTGAACACCGGGGAGCTGTTTTTT. Its protein is CASSRGRAVNTGELFF. This chain uses TRBV4-2 with TRBJ2-2; perhaps TRBD2 as D (5 bases). The V gene's germline CDR1 is LGHNA and CDR2 YNFKEQ. V gave up 4 bases and J gave up 1 base, with 13 bases separating them. This CDR3 has 16 residues.

The rearrangement links TRBV28 to TRBJ2-2; 9 nucleotides agree with TRBD1. The CDR3 is 18 residues long. V lost 2 bases, J lost 4 bases, and 11 bases stayed unmatched. CDR1 is MDHEN and CDR2 is SYDVKM in the germline V gene. The CDR3, as DNA: TGTGCCAGCAGTTTACGTGTCTGGGACAGGGATGCCACCGGGGAGCTGTTTTTT. As protein: CASSLRVWDRDATGELFF. Using reference TRBV28 and TRBJ2-2 for the parts outside the CDR3, the full variable domain is DVKVTQSSRYLVKRTGEKVFLECVQDMDHENMFWYRQDPGLGLRLIYFSYDVKMKEKGDIPEGYSVSREKKERFSLILESASTNQTSMYLCASSLRVWDRDATGELFFGEGSRLTVL.

The chain carries TRBV5-6 and TRBJ2-1; the match to TRBD2 covers 8 bases. The CDR3 sequence is 13 residues long. Germline V lookup: CDR1 SGHDT, CDR2 YYEEEE. V dropped 3 bases and J dropped 8; count of bases not matched to a gene: 4. For the CDR3, the DNA is TGTGCCAGCAGCTCCAGCGGGAGCTATGAGCAGTTCTTC. It yields the protein CASSSSGSYEQFF. The full variable domain, completed using reference TRBV5-6 and TRBJ2-1, is DAGVTQSPTHLIKTRGQQVTLRCSPKSGHDTVSWYQQALGQGPQFIFQYYEEEERQRGNFPDRFSGHQFPNYSSELNVNALLLGDSALYLCASSSSGSYEQFFGPGTRLTVL.

The CDR3 region has the DNA TGTGCCAGCAGTGACTCGGCAGGGGGACACAATGAGCAGTTCTTC. Translation: CASSDSAGGHNEQFF. J is TRBJ2-1 and V is TRBV6-4, with TRBD1 matching over 7 bases. The CDR3 runs to 15 residues. Germline V gene sequence: CDR1 MRHNA, CDR2 SNTAGT. V lost 0 bases, J lost 5 bases, and 4 bases stayed unmatched.

The V gene is TRBV10-3, the J gene TRBJ2-3; possibly TRBD2 for D (6 bases). Trimming removed 11 bases at V and 1 base at J, with 13 bases between. The CDR3 totals 13 residues. Germline V gene data show CDR1 as ENHRY and CDR2 as SYGVKD. This CDR3 is CAFGEEGTDTQYF. CDR3 sequence (DNA): TGTGCCTTTGGGGAGGAAGGCACAGATACGCAGTATTTT.